Below, one TCR beta chain is given with its context. The data are from a study of blood T cell repertoires in COVID-19. Overall study context: PBMCs, B-cell-depleted T cells, or T cells provided the cDNA or gDNA that made up the material.

V was pared by 1 base and J by 5 bases, with 7 bases between. The CDR3 runs to 14 residues. Germline loops: CDR1 SGDLS, CDR2 YYNGEE. Original data processing: Estimates of nucleated cell counts were drawn from the amplification of reference gene primers. Profiled with immunoSEQ multiplex PCR; TCRdb holds only in-frame clones, not every one. From that table come the V and J calls and clone size; the DNA was used to work out D and trimming. The top ten clones hold approximately 10% of a sample with some 180,000 clones, 80% to 85% of them seen once. The sample comprised peripheral blood. The chain couples TRBV9 to TRBJ1-6; D remains unclear. The receptor comes from a man aged 70 or older with active or convalescent COVID-19. In nucleotides, the CDR3 is TGTGCCAGCAGCGTAAGGCAGGATAATTCACCCCTCCACTTT. Translation: CASSVRQDNSPLHF.